The rows below give T cell receptor beta chains drawn from one sample of a study of blood T cell repertoires in COVID-19. Assay used: immunoSEQ multiplex PCR; TCRdb lists only in-frame clones, some missing. This table holds 110,000 to 150,000 clones, about 90% found once. Sequencing was performed on PBMCs or T cells enriched from blood (not recorded which). All receptors come from a man aged 60 to 75 who had recovered from COVID-19. Both conserved end residues are part of each CDR3. A D gene is named only where the DNA matches it firmly. For some rows the clone size is stated as once, few or many, or as a class when expanded; others skip it.

v_gene: TRBV30
abundance: NA
j_gene: TRBJ2-3
d_gene: NA
CDR3aa: CAWSLTSSSTDTQYF
CDR3nt: TGTGCCTGGAGCCTAACTAGCTCCAGCACAGATACGCAGTATTTT

v_gene: TRBV11-2
abundance: NA
j_gene: TRBJ2-1
d_gene: TRBD2
CDR3aa: CASSSGTKQFF
CDR3nt: TGTGCCAGCAGCTCCGGGACTAAGCAGTTCTTC

v_gene: TRBV10-3
abundance: NA
j_gene: TRBJ1-2
d_gene: TRBD1
CDR3aa: CAITGQGRYGYTF
CDR3nt: TGTGCCATCACTGGACAGGGTCGCTATGGCTACACCTTC

v_gene: TRBV7-9
abundance: NA
j_gene: TRBJ2-7
d_gene: NA
CDR3aa: CASSHRSYEQYF
CDR3nt: TGTGCCAGCAGCCACCGTAGTTACGAGCAGTACTTC

v_gene: TRBV12-3/TRBV12-4
abundance: NA
j_gene: TRBJ2-1
d_gene: NA
CDR3aa: CASSRLGEQFF
CDR3nt: TGTGCCAGCAGCAGGTTGGGTGAGCAGTTCTTC

v_gene: TRBV10-3
abundance: few
j_gene: TRBJ2-5
d_gene: TRBD2
CDR3aa: CAISSTSGGQETQYF
CDR3nt: TGTGCCATCAGTTCGACTAGCGGGGGGCAAGAGACCCAGTACTTC

v_gene: TRBV9
abundance: NA
j_gene: TRBJ2-7
d_gene: TRBD1
CDR3aa: CASSVGDSRSYEQYF
CDR3nt: TGTGCCAGCAGCGTAGGGGACAGTCGGTCCTACGAGCAGTACTTC

v_gene: TRBV28
abundance: NA
j_gene: TRBJ2-1
d_gene: NA
CDR3aa: CASSFPSRNEQFF
CDR3nt: TGTGCCAGCAGTTTCCCCTCTCGGAATGAGCAGTTCTTC

v_gene: TRBV5-1
abundance: NA
j_gene: TRBJ2-7
d_gene: NA
CDR3aa: CASSGQETYEQYF
CDR3nt: TGCGCCAGCAGTGGCCAGGAAACCTACGAGCAGTACTTC

v_gene: TRBV30
abundance: NA
j_gene: TRBJ1-4
d_gene: NA
CDR3aa: CAWSGGNRALNEKLFF
CDR3nt: TGTGCCTGGAGTGGAGGGAACCGGGCGTTAAATGAAAAACTGTTTTTT

v_gene: TRBV5-4
abundance: NA
j_gene: TRBJ1-1
d_gene: NA
CDR3aa: CASSLVGATEAFF
CDR3nt: TGTGCCAGCAGCTTGGTGGGGGCCACTGAAGCTTTCTTT

v_gene: TRBV21-1
abundance: NA
j_gene: TRBJ1-1
d_gene: NA
CDR3aa: CASRRNTEAFF
CDR3nt: TGTGCCAGCAGGAGGAACACTGAAGCTTTCTTT

v_gene: TRBV19
abundance: NA
j_gene: TRBJ1-2
d_gene: TRBD1
CDR3aa: CASSTWLPGGDDGYTF
CDR3nt: TGTGCCAGTAGTACCTGGTTACCAGGGGGTGACGATGGCTACACCTTC

v_gene: TRBV2
abundance: NA
j_gene: TRBJ2-3
d_gene: NA
CDR3aa: CASMGGSGNIADTQYF
CDR3nt: TGTGCCAGCATGGGCGGTTCAGGGAACATAGCAGATACGCAGTATTTT

v_gene: TRBV18
abundance: NA
j_gene: TRBJ1-1
d_gene: NA
CDR3aa: CASSELQGGGTEAFF
CDR3nt: TGTGCCAGCTCGGAACTACAGGGCGGAGGCACTGAAGCTTTCTTT

v_gene: TRBV27
abundance: NA
j_gene: TRBJ1-1
d_gene: NA
CDR3aa: CASSLSEGRTEAFF
CDR3nt: TGTGCCAGCAGTTTATCAGAGGGGAGGACTGAAGCTTTCTTT

v_gene: TRBV28
abundance: NA
j_gene: TRBJ1-5
d_gene: NA
CDR3aa: CASSPRAGFYTDQPQHF
CDR3nt: TGTGCCAGCAGTCCTCGAGCAGGGTTTTATACAGATCAGCCCCAGCATTTT

v_gene: TRBV12-3/TRBV12-4
abundance: NA
j_gene: TRBJ2-7
d_gene: NA
CDR3aa: CASSDRHSYEQYF
CDR3nt: TGTGCCAGCAGCGACAGGCACTCCTACGAGCAGTACTTC